This T cell receptor beta chain was profiled in a study of a mutant IDH1 vaccine in newly diagnosed glioma. Overall study: Before enrollment, the patients had been treated with radiotherapy alone, temozolomide alone, or both together. Most of them had received both.

This clone appeared a single time. Its antigen remains unidentified. The table came from immunoSEQ multiplex PCR; TCRdb's copy has only in-frame clones and leaves some out. Of approximately 35,000 clones in the sample, approximately 87% were seen once. V lost 6 bases, J lost 2 bases, and 10 bases lay in between. The CDR3 is made up of 13 amino acids. Germline V lookup: CDR1 LNHDA, CDR2 SQIVND (reference sequence). Time point described: week 23, last vaccination. All doses held 300 ug of mutant IDH1 20-mer peptide, with topical imiquimod. Here the sequenced sample was PBMCs, taken from a glioma patient whose treatment included an IDH1 peptide vaccine. This TCR derives from a man aged 40-50 years with glioma. The gene calls are TRBV19 and TRBJ1-2; D uncertain. The CDR3 sequence: CASREDRNYGYTF. The CDR3 coding sequence is TGTGCCAGTAGGGAGGATAGGAACTATGGCTACACCTTC. Full variable domain (missing parts from reference TRBV19 and TRBJ1-2): DGGITQSPKYLFRKEGQNVTLSCEQNLNHDAMYWYRQDPGQGLRLIYYSQIVNDFQKGDIAEGYSVSREKKESFPLTVTSAQKNPTAFYLCASREDRNYGYTFGSGTRLTVV.